The clone carrying this T cell receptor beta chain was detected ten times or more. The antigen is undetermined. This sample was taken from a study of early T cells in non-severe SARS-CoV-2 infection. Across the whole study: Sequencing input comprised bulk RNA from unsorted whole blood; chain pairing was not available.

General study points: Matching against VDJdb likely underestimated virus-specific expansions, favoring anti-spike CD8.

Each single cDNA molecule received a unique molecular identifier. TCRdb processed the 5' RACE reads anew with MiXCR; each CDR3 protein has one entry. The data hold around 99,000 distinct CDR3 sequences, with around 10% observed a single time. Looked up from germline, CDR1 is SGHTA and CDR2 is FQGNSA. The CDR3 covers 13 residues. Trimming cost V 4 bases and J 0 bases, with 4 bases left between them. The source is an adult who was a healthcare worker with PCR-confirmed SARS-CoV-2 infection or an uninfected control (not recorded which). The sample was whole blood. The chain couples TRBV7-2 to TRBJ2-1; no clear D. CDR3 loop: CASSSNSYNEQFF. The CDR3 region has the DNA TGTGCCAGCAGCTCCAACTCCTACAATGAGCAGTTCTTC.